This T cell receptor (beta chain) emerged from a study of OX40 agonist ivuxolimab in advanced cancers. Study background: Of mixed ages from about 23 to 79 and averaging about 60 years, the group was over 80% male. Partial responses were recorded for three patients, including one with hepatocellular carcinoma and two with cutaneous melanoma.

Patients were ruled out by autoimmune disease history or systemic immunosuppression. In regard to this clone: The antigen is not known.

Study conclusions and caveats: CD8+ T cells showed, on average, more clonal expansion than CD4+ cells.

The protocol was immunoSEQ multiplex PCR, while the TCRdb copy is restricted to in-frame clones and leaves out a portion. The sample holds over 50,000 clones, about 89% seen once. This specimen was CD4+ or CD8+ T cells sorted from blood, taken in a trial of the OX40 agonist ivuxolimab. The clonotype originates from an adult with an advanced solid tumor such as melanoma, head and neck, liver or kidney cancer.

CDR3 in DNA: TGTGCCAGCAGTCACTACGGACAGGGCGGTAATTCACCCCTCCACTTT. This gives the protein CASSHYGQGGNSPLHF. The V and J genes are TRBV2 and TRBJ1-6; 8 nucleotides agree with TRBD1. CDR3 length: 16 amino acids. Germline V gene data show CDR1 as SNHLY and CDR2 as FYNNEI. Trimming cost V 5 bases and J 6 bases; bases outside gene matches: 9. The full variable domain, in which reference TRBV2 and TRBJ1-6 provide the parts outside the CDR3, is EPEVTQTPSHQVTQMGQEVILRCVPISNHLYFYWYRQILGQKVEFLVSFYNNEISEKSEIFDDQFSVERPDGSNFTLKIRSTKLEDSAMYFCASSHYGQGGNSPLHFGNGTRLTVT.